The entry that follows covers one T cell receptor beta chain sequence. This clonotype was seen more than once but under ten times. What antigen it recognizes has not been identified. The sample holds no much larger clone one base away, and base qualities are not on file. Library preparation was by RT-PCR. The reads were generated on an Illumina HiSeq 2500. The public reads were reprocessed in TCRdb via fastp at Q25 and MiXCR, keeping in-frame beta chains. Rows with one shared CDR3 protein collapse into an entry with the most common genes and DNA. In this sample the table shows approximately 480,000 distinct CDR3 sequences, approximately 11% of which occur a single time. The leading ten clones occupy 12% of the sample. Trimming removed 3 bases from V and 3 bases from J, leaving 12 bases between the germline ends. The CDR3, from cysteine to phenylalanine, totals 14 residues. The kept DNA is CDR3 alone, 42 bases in frame from the first base.

These data come from a study of response to subunit inactivated influenza vaccine (dated 2018 in TCRdb). Study-level background: Deep quantitative T cell receptor repertoire profiling was used in the study to track responses to a trivalent subunit inactivated influenza vaccine.

Taken with the paper, the label for time point translates to: approximately 45 days after influenza vaccine administration. Overall results and qualifications from the work: The authors suggested that each seasonal influenza vaccination may recruit only a limited number of new T cells.

The sequencing here drew on PBMCs from blood, taken around seven weeks after vaccination. The receptor was isolated from a man aged 50-60 years who received an inactivated influenza vaccine. Donor details come from another sample of the same person, matched by shared clones. The chain links TRBV12-3 or TRBV12-4 with TRBJ2-7, with the identity of the D gene unclear. CDR3 region: CASSLGQALYEQYF. DNA sequence: TGTGCCAGCAGTTTGGGCCAGGCCCTCTACGAGCAGTACTTC.